The subject of this entry is one TCR beta chain. The antigen this receptor binds is unknown. The junction shows a germline mismatch at one end, possibly a read error. Genomic DNA was used as template for profiling of TCR beta VDJ combinations and CDR3 sequences. TCR repertoire sequencing was run on an Illumina HiSeq 2000. The source study handled its data this way. TRBV/TRBJ rearrangement plots, CDR3 size and DJ length profiles, and Simpson's diversity index were used to evaluate the repertoires. The most abundant DNA sequence in the deep sequencing data was defined as the immunodominant clone. CDR3 amino acid sequences were screened for sharing across subjects and compared with published repertoires and the VDJdb database. TCRdb trimmed the raw reads at Q25, called clones with MiXCR and kept productive beta chains. Records with the same CDR3 protein are collapsed into one entry carrying the most frequent genes and DNA. TCRdb, rather than the study authors, made the V and J calls. This sample holds about 180,000 distinct CDR3 sequences; roughly 63% were observed only once. The top ten hold about 44% of the sample.

These data come from a study of CD8+CD57+ T cells in acquired aplastic anemia (dated by TCRdb to the late 2010s). At the level of the whole study: DNA extracted from sorted CD4+ and CD8+ cells had a mean of roughly 3.4 ug, with a range of roughly 0.19 to 27.4 ug. CD8+CD57+ expansion was defined as frequency above the mean frequency observed in healthy subjects.

General findings and caveats noted by the study authors: Although twenty-nine CD8+ CDR3 sequences were shared by patients and controls, these sequences appeared highly expressed in patients and within the immunodominant clones of patients. Between patients and healthy controls, no significant difference in CD8+ Simpson's diversity was found (P=0.060).

The CDR3 holds 13 amino acids from the cysteine to the phenylalanine. Of the read, only the CDR3 DNA is kept; its 39 bases are in frame from base 1. The germline V gene (reference sequence) specifies MNHNY as CDR1 and SVGAGI as CDR2. Flow cytometry had shown CD8+CD57+ cell expansion in the patients selected for sequencing. Severe acquired aplastic anemia was diagnosed in all patients according to International Study of Aplastic Anemia and Agranulocytosis and Camitta criteria. No patient had received any therapy when blood was sampled. TCR repertoires of sorted CD4+ and CD8+ blood T cells from severe aplastic anemia patients and healthy subjects were deep-sequenced in the study. Patients were enrolled in the USA under clinicaltrials.gov protocols 00001620, 01623167, 00001397, 00071045, 00081523 and 00961064. Ficoll-Paque density gradient centrifugation was used to isolate peripheral blood mononuclear cells. Before DNA was extracted, CD4+ and CD8+ T cells were sorted using either FACS or magnetic beads.

This TCR derives from a human donor with aplastic anemia. Material for sequencing was sorted CD4+, CD8+, or CD8+CD57+ T cells (not recorded which) from PBMCs. In this chain, TRBV6-6 is recombined with TRBJ2-2; TRBD2 could be the D gene, as 5 bases match. The CDR3: CASSKRYNGELLF. The sequenced DNA: TGTGCCAGCAGTAAGAGGTATAACGGGGAGCTGCTTTTT.